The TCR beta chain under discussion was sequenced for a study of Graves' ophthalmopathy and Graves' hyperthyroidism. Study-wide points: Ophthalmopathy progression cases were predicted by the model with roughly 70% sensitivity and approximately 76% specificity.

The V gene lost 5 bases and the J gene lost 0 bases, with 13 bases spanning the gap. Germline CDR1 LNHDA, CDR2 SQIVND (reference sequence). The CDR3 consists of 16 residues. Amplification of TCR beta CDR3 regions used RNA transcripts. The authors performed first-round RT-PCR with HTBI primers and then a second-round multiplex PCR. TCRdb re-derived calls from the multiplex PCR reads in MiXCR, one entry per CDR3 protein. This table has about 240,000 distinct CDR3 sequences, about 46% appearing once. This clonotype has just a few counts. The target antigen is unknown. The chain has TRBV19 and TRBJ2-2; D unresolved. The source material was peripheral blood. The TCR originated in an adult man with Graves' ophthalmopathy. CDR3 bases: TGTGCCAGTAGTCCAAGCCCTATAGCGAACACCGGGGAGCTGTTTTTT. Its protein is CASSPSPIANTGELFF. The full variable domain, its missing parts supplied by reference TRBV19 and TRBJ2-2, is DGGITQSPKYLFRKEGQNVTLSCEQNLNHDAMYWYRQDPGQGLRLIYYSQIVNDFQKGDIAEGYSVSREKKESFPLTVTSAQKNPTAFYLCASSPSPIANTGELFFGEGSRLTVL.